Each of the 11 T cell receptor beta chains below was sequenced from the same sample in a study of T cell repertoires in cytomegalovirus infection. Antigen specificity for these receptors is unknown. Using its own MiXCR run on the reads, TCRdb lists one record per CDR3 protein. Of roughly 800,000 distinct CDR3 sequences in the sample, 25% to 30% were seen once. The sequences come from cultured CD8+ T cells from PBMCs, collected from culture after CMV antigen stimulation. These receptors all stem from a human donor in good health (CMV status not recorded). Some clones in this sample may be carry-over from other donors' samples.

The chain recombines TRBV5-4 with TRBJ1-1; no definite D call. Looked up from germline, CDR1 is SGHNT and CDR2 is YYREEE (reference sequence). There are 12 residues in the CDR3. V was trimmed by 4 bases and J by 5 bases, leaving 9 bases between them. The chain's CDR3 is CASSPSKTEAFF. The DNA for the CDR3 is TGTGCCAGCAGCCCCTCCAAGACTGAAGCTTTCTTT. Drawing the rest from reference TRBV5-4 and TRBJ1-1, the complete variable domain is ETGVTQSPTHLIKTRGQQVTLRCSSQSGHNTVSWYQQALGQGPQFIFQYYREEENGRGNFPPRFSGLQFPNYSSELNVNALELDDSALYLCASSPSKTEAFFGQGTRLTVV.

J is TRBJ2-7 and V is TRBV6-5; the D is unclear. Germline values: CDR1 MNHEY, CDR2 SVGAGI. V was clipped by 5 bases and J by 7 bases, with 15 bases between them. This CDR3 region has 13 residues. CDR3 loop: CASSIGRRREQYF. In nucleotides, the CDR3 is TGTGCCAGCAGTATTGGACGGCGGAGAGAGCAGTACTTC.

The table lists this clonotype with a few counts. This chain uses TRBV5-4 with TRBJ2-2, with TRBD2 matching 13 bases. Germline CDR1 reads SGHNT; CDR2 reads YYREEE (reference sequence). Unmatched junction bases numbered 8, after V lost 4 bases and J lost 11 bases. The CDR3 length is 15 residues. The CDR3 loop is CASSPGTSGASELFF. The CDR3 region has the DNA TGTGCCAGCAGCCCAGGGACTAGCGGGGCCTCTGAGCTGTTTTTT. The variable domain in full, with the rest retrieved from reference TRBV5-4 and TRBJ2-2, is ETGVTQSPTHLIKTRGQQVTLRCSSQSGHNTVSWYQQALGQGPQFIFQYYREEENGRGNFPPRFSGLQFPNYSSELNVNALELDDSALYLCASSPGTSGASELFFGEGSRLTVL.

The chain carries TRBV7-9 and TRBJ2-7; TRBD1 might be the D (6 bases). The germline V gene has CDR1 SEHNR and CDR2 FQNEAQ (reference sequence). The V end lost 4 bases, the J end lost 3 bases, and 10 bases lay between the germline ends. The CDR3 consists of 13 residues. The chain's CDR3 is CASSSRGHYEQYF. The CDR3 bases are TGTGCCAGCAGCTCCAGGGGTCACTACGAGCAGTACTTC.

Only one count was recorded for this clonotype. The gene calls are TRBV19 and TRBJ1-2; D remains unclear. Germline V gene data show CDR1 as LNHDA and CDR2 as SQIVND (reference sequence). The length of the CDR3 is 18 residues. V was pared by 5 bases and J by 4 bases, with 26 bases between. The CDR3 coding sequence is TGTGCCAGTAGTCCCCGCCTGGCCAGGCTGCTTAGGTCCTATGGCTACACCTTC. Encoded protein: CASSPRLARLLRSYGYTF.

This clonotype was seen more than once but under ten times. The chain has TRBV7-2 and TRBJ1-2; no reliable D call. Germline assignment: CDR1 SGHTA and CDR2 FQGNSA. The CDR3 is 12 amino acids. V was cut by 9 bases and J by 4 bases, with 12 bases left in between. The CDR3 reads CASLYVSYGYTF. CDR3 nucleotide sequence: TGTGCCAGTTTGTACGTAAGCTATGGCTACACCTTC.

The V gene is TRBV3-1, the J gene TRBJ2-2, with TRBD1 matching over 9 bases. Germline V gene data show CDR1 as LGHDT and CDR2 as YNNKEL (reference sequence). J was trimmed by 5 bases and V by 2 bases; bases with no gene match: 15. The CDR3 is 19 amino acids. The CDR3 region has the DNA TGTGCCAGCAGCCAAAATGGGTTACGGGACAGGGAGTGGACCGGGGAGCTGTTTTTT. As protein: CASSQNGLRDREWTGELFF.

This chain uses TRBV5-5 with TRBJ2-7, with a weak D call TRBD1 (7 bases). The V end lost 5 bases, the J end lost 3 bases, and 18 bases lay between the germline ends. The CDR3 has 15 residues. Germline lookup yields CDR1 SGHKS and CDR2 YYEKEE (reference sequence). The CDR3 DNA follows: TGTGCCAGCAGTGCCGGCGGGGCAGGGGGCTACGAGCAGTACTTC. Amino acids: CASSAGGAGGYEQYF.

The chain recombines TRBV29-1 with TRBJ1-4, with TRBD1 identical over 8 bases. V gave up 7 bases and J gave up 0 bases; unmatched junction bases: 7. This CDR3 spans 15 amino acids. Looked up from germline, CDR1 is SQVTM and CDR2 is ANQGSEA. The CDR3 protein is CSATGVVSTNEKLFF. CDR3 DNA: TGCAGCGCGACAGGGGTCGTCTCAACTAATGAAAAACTGTTTTTT. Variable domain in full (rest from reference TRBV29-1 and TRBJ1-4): SAVISQKPSRDICQRGTSLTIQCQVDSQVTMMFWYRQQPGQSLTLIATANQGSEATYESGFVIDKFPISRPNLTFSTLTVSNMSPEDSSIYLCSATGVVSTNEKLFFGSGTQLSVL.

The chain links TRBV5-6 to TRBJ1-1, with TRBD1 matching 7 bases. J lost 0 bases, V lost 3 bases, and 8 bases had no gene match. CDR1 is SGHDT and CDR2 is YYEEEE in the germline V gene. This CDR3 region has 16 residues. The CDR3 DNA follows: TGTGCCAGCAGCTCGAAAACAGGGGATTTGAACACTGAAGCTTTCTTT. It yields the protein CASSSKTGDLNTEAFF.

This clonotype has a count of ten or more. CDR3 nucleotide sequence: TGTGCCAGCAGGTCCCGGGACAGGGGTCTCACCGGGGAGCTGTTTTTT. Amino acids: CASRSRDRGLTGELFF. This chain joins TRBV12-3 or TRBV12-4 and TRBJ2-2, with TRBD1 identical over 10 bases. V was pared by 6 bases and J by 4 bases, with 8 bases of the junction left unmatched. The CDR3 contains 16 residues.